This T cell receptor beta chain appears in the sequencing data of a study of CD8 T cells in Susac syndrome. Study-wide results and caveats: Only a relatively small number of individuals were included in the TCR sequencing and HLA analysis.

TCR beta from blood CD8+ and CD4+ T cells was sequenced. In contrast to the negatively isolated CD8+ and CD4+ T cells, TEMRA cells were FACS-enriched. The germline V gene encodes CDR1 LGHDT and CDR2 YNNKEL (reference sequence). The CDR3 runs to 14 residues. Between the trimmed V and J ends, which lost 3 bases and 5 bases, there was a span of 13 bases. Comments on this clonotype: Its antigen is as yet unknown.

RNA totalling roughly 0.45 to 1 ug underwent reverse transcription with random hexamers. Amplification of TCR beta CDR3 by immunoSEQ multiplex PCR spanned 54 Vbeta and 13 Jbeta. TCRdb re-called the immunoSEQ multiplex PCR reads through MiXCR, storing one row per CDR3 protein. In the table there are 300,000 or so distinct CDR3 sequences, about 91% of which are singletons. The specimen sequenced was CD4+ T cells from PBMCs. This chain links TRBV3-1 with TRBJ1-1, with D possibly matching TRBD1 (5 bases). The clonotype originates from a human donor with multiple sclerosis. The CDR3 DNA reads TGTGCCAGCAGCCAGAGCCCGGGGGTTACTGAAGCTTTCTTT. It yields the protein CASSQSPGVTEAFF.